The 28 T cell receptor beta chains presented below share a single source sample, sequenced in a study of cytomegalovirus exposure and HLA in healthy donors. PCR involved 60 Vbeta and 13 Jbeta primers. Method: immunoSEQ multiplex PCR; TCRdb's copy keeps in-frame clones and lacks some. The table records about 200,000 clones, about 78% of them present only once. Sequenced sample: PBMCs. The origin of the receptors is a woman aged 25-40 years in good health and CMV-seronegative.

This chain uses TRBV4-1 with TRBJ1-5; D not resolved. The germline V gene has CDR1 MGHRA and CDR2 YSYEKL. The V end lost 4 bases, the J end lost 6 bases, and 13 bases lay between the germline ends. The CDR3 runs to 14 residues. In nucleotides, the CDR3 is TGCGCCAGCAGCCGAACGGGATCTGGTCAGCCCCAGCATTTT. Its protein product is CASSRTGSGQPQHF.

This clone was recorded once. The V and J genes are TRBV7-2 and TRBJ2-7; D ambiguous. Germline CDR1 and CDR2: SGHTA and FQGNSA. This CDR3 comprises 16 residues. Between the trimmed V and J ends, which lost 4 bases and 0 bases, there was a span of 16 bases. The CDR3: CASSSRVRSDSYEQYF. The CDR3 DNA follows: TGTGCCAGCAGCTCTCGGGTCCGGTCCGACTCCTACGAGCAGTACTTC.

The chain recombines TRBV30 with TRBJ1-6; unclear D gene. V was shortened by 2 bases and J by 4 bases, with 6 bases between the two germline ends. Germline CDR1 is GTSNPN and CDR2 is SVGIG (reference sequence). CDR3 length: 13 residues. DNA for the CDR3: TGTGCCTGGAGTATGAGTTATAATTCACCCCTCCACTTT. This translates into CAWSMSYNSPLHF. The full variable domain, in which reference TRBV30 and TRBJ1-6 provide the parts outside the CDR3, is SQTIHQWPATLVQPVGSPLSLECTVEGTSNPNLYWYRQAAGRGLQLLFYSVGIGQISSEVPQNLSASRPQDRQFILSSKKLLLSDSGFYLCAWSMSYNSPLHFGNGTRLTVT.

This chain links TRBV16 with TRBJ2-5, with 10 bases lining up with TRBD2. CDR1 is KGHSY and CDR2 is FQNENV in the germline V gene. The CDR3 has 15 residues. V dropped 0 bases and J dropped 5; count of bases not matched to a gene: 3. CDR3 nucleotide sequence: TGTGCCAGCAGCCAATCGAGAGCGGGAGGGGAGACCCAGTACTTC. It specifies CASSQSRAGGETQYF.

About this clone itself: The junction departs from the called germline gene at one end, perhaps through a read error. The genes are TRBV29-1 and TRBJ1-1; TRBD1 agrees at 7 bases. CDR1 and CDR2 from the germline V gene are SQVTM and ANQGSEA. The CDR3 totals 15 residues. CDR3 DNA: TGCGGCGTTGAAAATGGGGGCAGACAGGGCACTGAAGCTTTCTTT. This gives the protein CGVENGGRQGTEAFF.

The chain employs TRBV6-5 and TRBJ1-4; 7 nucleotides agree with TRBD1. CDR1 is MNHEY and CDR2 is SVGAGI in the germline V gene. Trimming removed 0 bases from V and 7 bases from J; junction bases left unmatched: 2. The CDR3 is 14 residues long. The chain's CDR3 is CASSYSGGGEKLFF. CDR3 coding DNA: TGTGCCAGCAGTTACTCAGGGGGCGGTGAAAAACTGTTTTTT.

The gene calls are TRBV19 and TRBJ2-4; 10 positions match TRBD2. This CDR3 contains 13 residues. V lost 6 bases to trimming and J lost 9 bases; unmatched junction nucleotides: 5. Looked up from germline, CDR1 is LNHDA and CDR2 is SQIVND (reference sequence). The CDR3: CASSGGTSAIQYF. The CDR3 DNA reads TGTGCCAGTAGCGGGGGGACTAGCGCCATTCAGTACTTC. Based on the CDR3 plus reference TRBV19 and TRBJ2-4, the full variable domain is DGGITQSPKYLFRKEGQNVTLSCEQNLNHDAMYWYRQDPGQGLRLIYYSQIVNDFQKGDIAEGYSVSREKKESFPLTVTSAQKNPTAFYLCASSGGTSAIQYFGAGTRLSVL.

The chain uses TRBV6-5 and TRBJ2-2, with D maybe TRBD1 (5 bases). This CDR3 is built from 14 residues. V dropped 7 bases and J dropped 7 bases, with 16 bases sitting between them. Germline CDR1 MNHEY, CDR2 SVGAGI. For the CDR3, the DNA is TGTGCCAGCATCGAAAGGGGCTGGGTCGGGGAGCTGTTTTTT. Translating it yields CASIERGWVGELFF.

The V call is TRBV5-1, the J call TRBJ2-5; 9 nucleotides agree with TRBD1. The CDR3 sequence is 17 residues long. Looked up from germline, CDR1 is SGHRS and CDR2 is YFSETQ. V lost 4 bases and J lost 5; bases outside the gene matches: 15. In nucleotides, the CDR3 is TGCGCCAGCAGCAAAAACCCAACCGGGACAGGGTGGGAGACCCAGTACTTC. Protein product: CASSKNPTGTGWETQYF.

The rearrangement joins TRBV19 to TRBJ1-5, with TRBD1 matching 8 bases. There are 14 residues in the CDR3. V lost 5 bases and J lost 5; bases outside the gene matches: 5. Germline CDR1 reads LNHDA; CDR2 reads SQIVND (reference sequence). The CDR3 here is CASSFRQGHQPQHF. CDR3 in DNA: TGTGCCAGTAGTTTCCGACAGGGGCATCAGCCCCAGCATTTT.

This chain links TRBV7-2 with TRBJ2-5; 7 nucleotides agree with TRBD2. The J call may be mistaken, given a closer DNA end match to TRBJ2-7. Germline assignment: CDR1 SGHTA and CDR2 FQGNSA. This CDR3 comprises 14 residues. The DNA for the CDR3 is TGTGCCAGCAGCCGACTAGCTGGCTCCTACGAGCAGTACTTC. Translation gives CASSRLAGSYEQYF.

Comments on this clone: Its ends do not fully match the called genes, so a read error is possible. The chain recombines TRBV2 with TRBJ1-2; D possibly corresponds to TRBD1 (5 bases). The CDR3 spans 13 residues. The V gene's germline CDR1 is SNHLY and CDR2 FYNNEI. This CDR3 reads CASSEGPGDGYPF. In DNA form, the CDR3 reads TGTGCCAGCAGTGAAGGGCCGGGGGATGGCTACCCCTTC.

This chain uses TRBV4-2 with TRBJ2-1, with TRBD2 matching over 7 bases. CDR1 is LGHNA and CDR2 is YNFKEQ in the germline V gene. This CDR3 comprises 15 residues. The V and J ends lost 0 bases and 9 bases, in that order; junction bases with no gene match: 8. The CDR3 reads CASSQEEGGPSEQFF. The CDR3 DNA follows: TGTGCCAGCAGCCAAGAGGAGGGAGGGCCGAGTGAGCAGTTCTTC.

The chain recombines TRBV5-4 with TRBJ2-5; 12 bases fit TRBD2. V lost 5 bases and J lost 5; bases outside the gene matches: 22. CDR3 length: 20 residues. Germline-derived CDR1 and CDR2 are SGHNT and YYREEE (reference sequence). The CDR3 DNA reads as TGTGCCAGCAGGGGTCCTCCGGCTAGCGGGGGGGCCAAGGATTACGAGACCCAGTACTTC. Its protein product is CASRGPPASGGAKDYETQYF. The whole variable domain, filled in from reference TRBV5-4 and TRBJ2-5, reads ETGVTQSPTHLIKTRGQQVTLRCSSQSGHNTVSWYQQALGQGPQFIFQYYREEENGRGNFPPRFSGLQFPNYSSELNVNALELDDSALYLCASRGPPASGGAKDYETQYFGPGTRLLVL.

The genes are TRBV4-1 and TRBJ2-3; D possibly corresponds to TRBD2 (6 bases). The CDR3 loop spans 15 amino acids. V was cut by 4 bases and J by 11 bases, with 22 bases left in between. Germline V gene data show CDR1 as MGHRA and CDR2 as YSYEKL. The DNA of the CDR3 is TGCGCCAGCAGCCCCGGGACTCCCGCAGGGAGGAAGCAGTATTTT. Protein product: CASSPGTPAGRKQYF.

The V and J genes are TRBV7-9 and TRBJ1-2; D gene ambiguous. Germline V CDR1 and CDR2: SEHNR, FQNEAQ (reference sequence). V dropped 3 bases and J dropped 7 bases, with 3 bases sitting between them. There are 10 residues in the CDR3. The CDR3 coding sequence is TGTGCCAGCAGCTTGAGTGGCTACACCTTC. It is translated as CASSLSGYTF.

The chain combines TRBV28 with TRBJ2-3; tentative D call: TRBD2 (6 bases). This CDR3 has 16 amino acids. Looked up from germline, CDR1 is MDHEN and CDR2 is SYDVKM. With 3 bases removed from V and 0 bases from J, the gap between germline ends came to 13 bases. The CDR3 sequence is CASSLLGRTSTDTQYF. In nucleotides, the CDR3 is TGTGCCAGCAGTTTGTTGGGGAGGACTAGCACAGATACGCAGTATTTT.

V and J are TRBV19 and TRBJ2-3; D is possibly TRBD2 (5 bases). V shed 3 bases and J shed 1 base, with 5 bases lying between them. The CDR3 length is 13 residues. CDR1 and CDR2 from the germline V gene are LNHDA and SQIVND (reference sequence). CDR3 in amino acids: CASSMRGTDTQYF. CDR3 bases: TGTGCCAGTAGTATGCGGGGCACAGATACGCAGTATTTT.

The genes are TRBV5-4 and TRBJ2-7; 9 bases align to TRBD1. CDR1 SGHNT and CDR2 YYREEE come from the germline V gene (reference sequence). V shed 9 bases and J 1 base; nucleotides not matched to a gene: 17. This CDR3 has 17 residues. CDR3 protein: CATTRSGQGLLSYEQYF. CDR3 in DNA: TGTGCCACCACAAGGTCGGGACAGGGTCTTTTGTCCTACGAGCAGTACTTC.

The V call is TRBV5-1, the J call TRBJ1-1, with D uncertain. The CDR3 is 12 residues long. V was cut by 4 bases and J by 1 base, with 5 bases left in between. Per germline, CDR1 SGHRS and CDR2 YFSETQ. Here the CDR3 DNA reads TGCGCCAGCAGCCCAGGGAACACTGAAGCTTTCTTT. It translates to CASSPGNTEAFF.

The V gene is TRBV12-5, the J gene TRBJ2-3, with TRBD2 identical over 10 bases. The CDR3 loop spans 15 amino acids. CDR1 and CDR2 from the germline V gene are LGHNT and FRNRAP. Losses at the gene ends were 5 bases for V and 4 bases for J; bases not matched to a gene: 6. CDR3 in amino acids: CASGPPAGGADTQYF. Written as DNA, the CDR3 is TGTGCTAGTGGTCCCCCAGCGGGGGGGGCAGATACGCAGTATTTT.

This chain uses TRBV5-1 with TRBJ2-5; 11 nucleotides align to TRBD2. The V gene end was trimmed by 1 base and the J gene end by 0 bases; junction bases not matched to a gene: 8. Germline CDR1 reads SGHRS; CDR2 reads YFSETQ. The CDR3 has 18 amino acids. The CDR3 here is CASSLLLAGGANQETQYF. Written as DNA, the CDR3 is TGCGCCAGCAGCTTGTTGTTAGCGGGGGGGGCCAACCAAGAGACCCAGTACTTC.

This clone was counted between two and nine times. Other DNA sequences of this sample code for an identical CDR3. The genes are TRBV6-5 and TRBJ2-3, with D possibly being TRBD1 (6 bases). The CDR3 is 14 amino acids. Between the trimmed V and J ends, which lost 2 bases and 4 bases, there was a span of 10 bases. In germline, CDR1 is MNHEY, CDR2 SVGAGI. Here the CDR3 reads CASSYVGAPDTQYF. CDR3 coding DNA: TGTGCCAGCAGTTACGTGGGGGCCCCAGATACGCAGTATTTT.

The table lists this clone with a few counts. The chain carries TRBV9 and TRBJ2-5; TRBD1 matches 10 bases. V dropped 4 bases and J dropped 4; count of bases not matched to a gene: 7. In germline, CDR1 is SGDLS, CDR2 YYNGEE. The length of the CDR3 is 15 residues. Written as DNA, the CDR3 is TGTGCCAGCAGCATTCGACAGGGGGCTATAGAGACCCAGTACTTC. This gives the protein CASSIRQGAIETQYF.

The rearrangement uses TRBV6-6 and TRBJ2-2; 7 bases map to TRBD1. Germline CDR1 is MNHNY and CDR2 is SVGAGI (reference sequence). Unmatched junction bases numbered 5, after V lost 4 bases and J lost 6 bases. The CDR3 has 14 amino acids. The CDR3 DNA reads TGTGCCAGCAGTTTACCGACAGGGCCCGGGGAGCTGTTTTTT. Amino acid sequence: CASSLPTGPGELFF.

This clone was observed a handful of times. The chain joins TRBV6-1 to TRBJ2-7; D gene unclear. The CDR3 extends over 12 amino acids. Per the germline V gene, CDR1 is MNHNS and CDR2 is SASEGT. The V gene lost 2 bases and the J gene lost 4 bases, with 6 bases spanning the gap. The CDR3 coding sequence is TGTGCCAGCAGTGAATTACGGTACGAGCAGTACTTC. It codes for CASSELRYEQYF.

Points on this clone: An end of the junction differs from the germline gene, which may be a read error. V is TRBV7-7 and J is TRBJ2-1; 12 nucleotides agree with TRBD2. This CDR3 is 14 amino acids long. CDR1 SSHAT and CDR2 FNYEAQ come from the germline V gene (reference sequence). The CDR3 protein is CASSAQLAGGEQFF. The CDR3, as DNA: TGTGCTAGCAGCGCTCAACTAGCGGGGGGTGAGCAGTTCTTC. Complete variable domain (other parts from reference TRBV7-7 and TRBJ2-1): GAGVSQSPRYKVTKRGQDVTLRCDPISSHATLYWYQQALGQGPEFLTYFNYEAQPDKSGLPSDRFSAERPEGSISTLTIQRTEQRDSAMYRCASSAQLAGGEQFFGPGTRLTVL.

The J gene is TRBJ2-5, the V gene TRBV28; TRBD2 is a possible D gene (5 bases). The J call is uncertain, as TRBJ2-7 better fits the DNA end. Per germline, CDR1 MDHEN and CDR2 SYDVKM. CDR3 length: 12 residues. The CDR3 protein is CASSRGLYEQYF. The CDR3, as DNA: TGTGCCAGCAGCCGAGGACTTTACGAGCAGTACTTC.